A single sample gave rise to the 13 T cell receptor beta chains below, sequenced in a study of T cells in Graves' hyperthyroidism and ophthalmopathy. Amplified TCR beta CDR3 regions came from RNA transcripts. HTBI primers were the set used in a first-round RT-PCR of the TCR CDR3. TCRdb ran MiXCR on the multiplex PCR reads and lists one entry per CDR3 protein. The profile shows about 720,000 distinct CDR3 sequences, around 15% of them singletons. The sequenced sample consisted of blood. These receptor sequences come from a man in his late teens or twenties with Graves' hyperthyroidism.

On this clonotype itself: Mismatch with germline at one junction end may stem from a read error. The chain joins TRBV20-1 to TRBJ1-5, with no clear D. Germline CDR1 reads DFQATT; CDR2 reads SNEGSKA (reference sequence). The CDR3 is 12 amino acids. The CDR3 DNA is TGCAGTGCTAGACCCCCCGGTCAGCTCCAGCATTTT. Its protein is CSARPPGQLQHF.

This clonotype showed up just a few times. The chain uses TRBV9 and TRBJ1-4; D remains unclear. CDR3 length: 15 residues. Trimming took off 0 bases at V and 1 base at J, with 7 bases between the two ends. Germline CDR1 is SGDLS and CDR2 is YYNGEE. The CDR3 is CASSVDVGTNEKLFF. CDR3 in DNA: TGTGCCAGCAGCGTAGATGTGGGAACTAATGAAAAACTGTTTTTT.

V usage is TRBV19 and J usage is TRBJ1-1, with 8 bases identical to TRBD1. With 5 bases clipped from V and 5 bases from J, the junction kept 7 bases outside the gene matches. Germline V gives CDR1 LNHDA, CDR2 SQIVND (reference sequence). This CDR3 is 14 amino acids long. The CDR3 DNA is TGTGCCAGTAGTCCCCTGACAGGGGTGACTGAAGCTTTCTTT. Translating it yields CASSPLTGVTEAFF. Complete variable domain (other parts from reference TRBV19 and TRBJ1-1): DGGITQSPKYLFRKEGQNVTLSCEQNLNHDAMYWYRQDPGQGLRLIYYSQIVNDFQKGDIAEGYSVSREKKESFPLTVTSAQKNPTAFYLCASSPLTGVTEAFFGQGTRLTVV.

This clonotype was recorded a few times. The chain carries TRBV6-1 and TRBJ1-2; possible D gene TRBD1, 5 bases. Germline CDR1 MNHNS, CDR2 SASEGT. The CDR3 spans 15 residues. Trimming pared 1 base from V and 2 bases from J, leaving 11 bases between. The chain's CDR3 is CASSEGRQRNYGYTF. The CDR3 DNA follows: TGTGCCAGCAGTGAAGGGAGACAGCGGAACTATGGCTACACCTTC.

This clonotype was detected ten times or more. J is TRBJ2-1 and V is TRBV5-1; 12 nucleotides line up with TRBD2. The CDR3 is 16 residues long. The V segment lost 4 bases and the J segment 6 bases; nucleotides outside the gene matches: 8. Germline V gene lookup returns CDR1 SGHRS and CDR2 YFSETQ. CDR3 sequence reads: CASSPAGLAGSNEQFF. DNA for the CDR3: TGCGCCAGCAGCCCCGCCGGACTAGCGGGAAGCAATGAGCAGTTCTTC.

This clonotype was observed many times. This sequence joins TRBV30 and TRBJ2-5; D may match TRBD1 or TRBD2 (5 bases each). Germline values: CDR1 GTSNPN, CDR2 SVGIG (reference sequence). This CDR3 spans 12 amino acids. Trimming took 7 bases from V and 5 from J, leaving 14 bases between them. The CDR3 coding sequence is TGTGCCTCCTCCCTGGGGACCGAGACCCAGTACTTC. It encodes CASSLGTETQYF.

The V call is TRBV2, the J call TRBJ2-3; D possibly matches TRBD1 or TRBD2 (6 bases each). There are 14 residues in the CDR3. Germline V gives CDR1 SNHLY, CDR2 FYNNEI. Trimming took off 6 bases at V and 5 bases at J, with 15 bases between the two ends. The CDR3 bases are TGTGCCAGCAGCCAGGGGACTCTCCAAGATACGCAGTATTTT. Translation: CASSQGTLQDTQYF.

Ten or more counts support this clonotype. This chain joins TRBV7-2 and TRBJ2-7; D gene ambiguous. The CDR3 has 14 residues. The ends were cut back, 4 bases at V and 5 bases at J, with 15 bases in the middle. Germline-derived CDR1 and CDR2 are SGHTA and FQGNSA. The CDR3 loop reads CASSSGTPWDEQYF. CDR3 nucleotides: TGTGCCAGCAGCTCCGGAACCCCATGGGACGAGCAGTACTTC.

This clonotype turned up a few times. This chain uses TRBV27 with TRBJ2-7, with 9 bases identical to TRBD2. V lost 8 bases, J lost 5 bases, and 22 bases stayed unmatched. The CDR3 sequence is 18 residues long. CDR1 and CDR2 from the germline V gene are MNHEY and SMNVEV (reference sequence). The CDR3 is CASGSYGGSEREDDEQYF. The CDR3 DNA reads TGTGCCAGCGGTTCATACGGGGGGAGCGAGCGGGAGGATGACGAGCAGTACTTC.

A word on this clonotype: A much more abundant neighbour one base away suggests this may be a read error. This chain joins TRBV3-2 and TRBJ2-7; the D call of TRBD2 is as the table states it, not checked on the DNA. TRBV3-2 is tagged as a pseudogene. The CDR3 has 14 amino acids. CDR3 in DNA: TGTGCCAGCAGCCAAGGACGGGAGGAAGATGAGCAGTACTTC. Encoded protein: CASSQGREEDEQYF.

This clonotype was found many times. The rearrangement links TRBV27 to TRBJ1-2; maybe TRBD1 (6 bases). Trimming stripped 4 bases from V and 7 bases from J, with 13 bases between. The CDR3 is made up of 13 amino acids. Germline CDR1 reads MNHEY; CDR2 reads SMNVEV (reference sequence). The CDR3 reads CASSSGTTVGYTF. DNA for the CDR3: TGTGCCAGCAGTTCCGGGACAACGGTTGGCTACACCTTC.

This clonotype was seen at least ten times. The chain uses TRBV20-1 and TRBJ2-1, with D possibly matching TRBD2 (6 bases). This CDR3 region has 14 residues. CDR1 and CDR2 (germline): DFQATT, SNEGSKA (reference sequence). Deletions cut 0 bases from V and 5 bases from J, with 11 bases between. The CDR3 DNA sequence: TGCAGTGCTAGAGATCTGCGGGGAAACAATGAGCAGTTCTTC. Its protein product is CSARDLRGNNEQFF.

This clonotype was counted a few times. The chain carries TRBV9 and TRBJ1-1, with D uncertain. CDR1 and CDR2 (germline): SGDLS, YYNGEE. The CDR3 runs 17 residues. The V gene lost 0 bases and the J gene lost 4 bases, with 19 bases spanning the gap. The CDR3 DNA follows: TGTGCCAGCAGCGTAGGGGTTTGGGAGGCCTCCCTCACTGAAGCTTTCTTT. It translates to CASSVGVWEASLTEAFF.